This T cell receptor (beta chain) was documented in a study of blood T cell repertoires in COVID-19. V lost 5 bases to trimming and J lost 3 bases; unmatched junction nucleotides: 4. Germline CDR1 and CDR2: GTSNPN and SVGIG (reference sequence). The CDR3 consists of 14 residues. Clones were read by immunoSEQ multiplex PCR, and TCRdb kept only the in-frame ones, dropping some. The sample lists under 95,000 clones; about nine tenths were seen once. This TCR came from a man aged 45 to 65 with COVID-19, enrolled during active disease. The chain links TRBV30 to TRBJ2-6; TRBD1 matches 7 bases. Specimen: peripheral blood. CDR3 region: CAWGDSSGANVLTF. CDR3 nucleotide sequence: TGTGCCTGGGGGGACAGTAGTGGGGCCAACGTCCTGACTTTC. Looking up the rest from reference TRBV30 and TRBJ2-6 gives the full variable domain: SQTIHQWPATLVQPVGSPLSLECTVEGTSNPNLYWYRQAAGRGLQLLFYSVGIGQISSEVPQNLSASRPQDRQFILSSKKLLLSDSGFYLCAWGDSSGANVLTFGAGSRLTVL.